A selection of T cell receptor beta chains follows, all from one sample in a study of early T cells in non-severe SARS-CoV-2 infection. TCRdb processed the 5' RACE reads anew with MiXCR; each CDR3 protein has one entry. The table includes about 68,000 distinct CDR3 sequences, approximately 11% detected once. The sequencing sample was made of whole blood. Receptor source: an adult who was a healthcare worker with PCR-confirmed SARS-CoV-2 infection or an uninfected control (not recorded which). CDR3s include the opening cysteine and the closing phenylalanine or tryptophan. The D gene is left open where the match is weak. Size values are once, few and many counts, or a class for expanded clones, and some rows have none.

medium-sized | TRBJ2-2 | . | TRBV7-8 | CASSSRHGSAGELFF | TGTGCCAGCAGCTCCAGACACGGTTCGGCCGGGGAGCTGTTTTTT
few | TRBJ2-7 | TRBD2 | TRBV2 | CASTGGYEQYF | TGTGCCAGCACGGGGGGCTACGAGCAGTACTTC
few | TRBJ2-2 | . | TRBV7-6 | CASSLLARDTGELFF | TGTGCCAGCAGCTTATTGGCGCGGGACACCGGGGAGCTGTTTTTT
. | TRBJ1-5 | . | TRBV10-3 | CAISDTGSDQPQHF | TGTGCCATCAGTGATACAGGCTCTGATCAGCCCCAGCATTTT
many | TRBJ1-2 | . | TRBV28 | CASSWNYGYTF | TGTGCCAGCAGCTGGAACTATGGCTACACCTTC
many | TRBJ2-7 | TRBD2 | TRBV6-6 | CASSYSLAGTGTSVYEQYF | TGTGCCAGCAGTTACTCGTTGGCCGGGACCGGGACTAGCGTCTACGAGCAGTACTTC
. | TRBJ2-5 | . | TRBV18 | CASSRAVEETQYF | TGTGCCAGCTCCCGGGCCGTCGAAGAGACCCAGTACTTC
many | TRBJ1-1 | TRBD1 | TRBV5-6 | CASSLGTVEAFF | TGTGCCAGCAGCTTAGGGACAGTCGAAGCTTTCTTT
few | TRBJ2-2 | . | TRBV7-8 | CASSRQNTGELFF | TGTGCCAGCAGCCGACAGAACACCGGGGAGCTGTTTTTT
. | TRBJ2-2 | . | TRBV11-2 | CASSLRTNTGELFF | TGTGCCAGCAGCTTAAGAACGAACACCGGGGAGCTGTTTTTT
. | TRBJ2-1 | . | TRBV5-1 | CASSSQGNEQFF | TGCGCCAGCAGCTCACAGGGCAATGAGCAGTTCTTC
. | TRBJ1-6 | . | TRBV28 | CASSLEHGSGHLSPLHF | TGTGCCAGCAGTTTGGAGCACGGATCGGGACACCTTTCACCCCTCCACTTT
. | TRBJ1-6 | TRBD1 | TRBV5-1 | CASSLPGQGKRGDSPLHF | TGCGCCAGCAGCTTACCGGGACAGGGGAAGCGGGGCGATTCACCCCTCCACTTT
few | TRBJ2-7 | TRBD1 | TRBV5-5 | CASSFGTAYEQYF | TGTGCCAGCAGCTTCGGGACAGCCTACGAGCAGTACTTC
. | TRBJ2-7 | . | TRBV6-4 | CASSDSRTLSYEQYF | TGTGCCAGCAGTGACTCGAGGACGCTCTCCTACGAGCAGTACTTC
. | TRBJ2-3 | . | TRBV10-3 | CATGGPLSTDTQYF | TGTGCCACCGGGGGGCCCCTTAGCACAGATACGCAGTATTTT
. | TRBJ2-7 | . | TRBV9 | CPQCGYEQYF | TGTCCTCAGTGTGGGTACGAGCAGTACTTC
. | TRBJ2-3 | TRBD2 | TRBV5-1 | CASSLALAGGDTQYF | TGCGCCAGCAGCTTGGCACTAGCGGGAGGAGATACGCAGTATTTT
. | TRBJ2-7 | . | TRBV21-1 | CASSPHLTGQGDEQYF | TGTGCCAGCAGCCCTCACTTAACGGGACAGGGTGACGAGCAGTACTTC
. | TRBJ2-3 | . | TRBV6-2/TRBV6-3 | CASSPREDTQYF | TGTGCCAGCAGTCCCCGGGAGGATACGCAGTATTTT
few | TRBJ2-7 | . | TRBV7-2 | CASSSDPGWDPTYEQYF | TGTGCCAGCAGCTCCGATCCGGGCTGGGACCCCACCTACGAGCAGTACTTC
. | TRBJ1-1 | . | TRBV20-1 | CSARVFAAEAFF | TGCAGTGCTAGGGTGTTTGCGGCTGAAGCTTTCTTT
. | TRBJ2-4 | . | TRBV28 | CASSPTSQNIQYF | TGTGCCAGCAGTCCCACCAGCCAAAACATTCAGTACTTC
. | TRBJ2-2 | . | TRBV13 | CASNRPRAGELFF | TGTGCCAGCAACAGACCCCGAGCCGGGGAGCTGTTTTTT
. | TRBJ2-7 | . | TRBV2 | CAIARGNEQYF | TGTGCCATTGCCCGGGGCAACGAGCAGTACTTC
. | TRBJ1-4 | . | TRBV12-3/TRBV12-4 | CASSRRGGAEKLFF | TGTGCCAGCAGCCGGCGGGGAGGAGCTGAAAAACTGTTTTTT
. | TRBJ2-7 | . | TRBV12-3/TRBV12-4 | CVSSKGYEQYF | TGTGTCAGCAGTAAAGGGTACGAGCAGTACTTC
. | TRBJ1-6 | . | TRBV21-1 | CASSKELTGTDYSPLHF | TGTGCCAGCAGCAAAGAACTAACCGGGACGGATTATTCACCCCTCCACTTT
few | TRBJ2-3 | TRBD2 | TRBV25-1 | CASSDLGGRGTQYF | TGTGCCAGCAGTGACTTAGGCGGGAGAGGTACGCAGTATTTT
many | TRBJ1-6 | . | TRBV28 | CASSLKSNWGSPLHF | TGTGCCAGCAGTTTAAAAAGTAACTGGGGTTCACCCCTCCACTTT